This entry concerns a single TCR beta chain. Its antigen is currently unknown. For repertoire sequencing, the TCR beta CDR3 regions were amplified from RNA transcripts. An initial RT-PCR round employing HTBI primers preceded a second-round multiplex PCR. TCRdb reprocessed the multiplex PCR reads with MiXCR, giving one entry per CDR3 protein. The sample yields about 170,000 distinct CDR3 sequences, more than 30% seen once. The entry originates in a study of Graves' ophthalmopathy and Graves' hyperthyroidism. General study results and limits: Detection in blood was also observed for most expanded thyroid clonotypes above 0.001 frequency.

Between the trimmed V and J ends, which lost 0 bases and 1 base, there was a span of 15 bases. Germline CDR1 and CDR2: DFQATT and SNEGSKA (reference sequence). The length of the CDR3 is 16 residues. This chain connects TRBV20-1 to TRBJ1-1; D gene ambiguous. Sequencing was carried out using peripheral blood. The source is a woman aged 40 to 49 with Graves' ophthalmopathy. The CDR3 nucleotides are TGCAGTGCTAGAGACACAAACCCGACAACGAACACTGAAGCTTTCTTT. Translating gives CSARDTNPTTNTEAFF.